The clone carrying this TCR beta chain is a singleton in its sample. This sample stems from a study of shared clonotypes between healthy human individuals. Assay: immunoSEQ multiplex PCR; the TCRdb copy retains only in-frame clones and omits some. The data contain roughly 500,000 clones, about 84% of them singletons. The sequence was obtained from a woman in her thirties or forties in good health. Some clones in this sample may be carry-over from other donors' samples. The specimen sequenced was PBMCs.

CDR3 DNA sequence: TGTGCCAGCAGCTCCCAGGGCGGGAGCACGAACACCGGGGAGCTGTTTTTT. Translation gives CASSSQGGSTNTGELFF. V gene TRBV5-7 combines with J gene TRBJ2-2; 7 positions match TRBD2. TRBV5-7 counts as an open reading frame of uncertain function. The V gene end was trimmed by 3 bases and the J gene end by 0 bases; junction bases not matched to a gene: 8. This CDR3 contains 17 residues.